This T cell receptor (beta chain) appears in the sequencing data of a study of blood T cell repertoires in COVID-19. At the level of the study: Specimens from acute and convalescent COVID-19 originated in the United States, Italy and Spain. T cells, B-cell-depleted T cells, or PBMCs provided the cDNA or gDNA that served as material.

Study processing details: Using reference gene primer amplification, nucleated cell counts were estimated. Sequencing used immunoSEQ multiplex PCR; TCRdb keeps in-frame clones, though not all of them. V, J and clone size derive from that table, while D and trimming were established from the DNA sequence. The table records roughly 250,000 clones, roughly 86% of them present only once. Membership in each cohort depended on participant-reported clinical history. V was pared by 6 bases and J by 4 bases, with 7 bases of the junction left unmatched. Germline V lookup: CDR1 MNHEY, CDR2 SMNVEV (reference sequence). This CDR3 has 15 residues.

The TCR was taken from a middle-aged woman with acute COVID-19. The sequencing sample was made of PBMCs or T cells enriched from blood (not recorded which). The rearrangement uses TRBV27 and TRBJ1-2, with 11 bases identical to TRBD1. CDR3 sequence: CASSMGTGGSYGYTF. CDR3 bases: TGTGCCAGCAGCATGGGGACAGGGGGTAGCTATGGCTACACCTTC.